This entry features one T cell receptor beta chain sequence. Its antigen is still unknown. At the DNA level, this CDR3 is encoded by other sequences in the same sample as well. Data came from immunoSEQ multiplex PCR; TCRdb stores just in-frame clones and leaves some out. This table has 200,000 to 300,000 clones, 90% to 95% appearing once. These data originate in a study of T cell responses to AZD1222 COVID-19 vaccine. Study findings and constraints: Spike-specific TCR breadth and depth both grew after two AZD1222 doses.

The TCR was taken from an adult in good health. The sequences come from peripheral blood, collected on day 0 of AZD1222 vaccination.

CDR3 region: CASCMDSHANQPQHF. CDR3 bases: TGTGCCAGCTGTATGGACAGTCACGCCAATCAGCCCCAGCATTTT. The chain combines TRBV28 with TRBJ1-5, with D possibly being TRBD1 (6 bases). Germline assignment: CDR1 MDHEN and CDR2 SYDVKM. V shed 8 bases and J shed 3 bases, with 17 bases lying between them. The CDR3 runs 15 residues.